What follows are 11 T cell receptor beta chains derived from one specimen sequenced in a study of T cell repertoires in cytomegalovirus infection. TCRdb reanalysed the reads using MiXCR and keeps one entry per CDR3 protein. Among 200,000 to 300,000 distinct CDR3 sequences listed, around 12% were seen once. Sequencing was done on a sample of PBMCs. These receptors all stem from a human donor in good health (CMV status not recorded). Some clones in this sample may be carry-over from other donors' samples.

This clonotype was counted ten times or more. The J gene is TRBJ2-3, the V gene TRBV15; 9 nucleotides match TRBD2. Germline V gene sequence: CDR1 LNHNV, CDR2 YYDKDF (reference sequence). The length of the CDR3 is 16 residues. With V trimmed by 3 bases and J by 1 base, 5 bases remained unmatched. The CDR3 DNA is TGTGCCACCAGCAGTGCTAGCGGGATTCGCACAGATACGCAGTATTTT. Translation: CATSSASGIRTDTQYF.

This rearrangement joins TRBV5-6 to TRBJ1-1, with D uncertain. The V gene lost 4 bases and the J gene lost 6 bases, with 16 bases spanning the gap. This CDR3 spans 14 amino acids. Germline V CDR1 and CDR2: SGHDT, YYEEEE. The CDR3 DNA follows: TGTGCCAGCAGCCCTATTGGGTTTAGCCCTGAAGCTTTCTTT. It translates to CASSPIGFSPEAFF.

There are many counts of this clonotype. The chain couples TRBV7-2 to TRBJ2-4; 9 nucleotides align to TRBD2. V lost 1 base, J lost 6 bases, and 7 bases stayed unmatched. CDR3 length: 16 amino acids. In germline, CDR1 is SGHTA, CDR2 FQGNSA. CDR3 in amino acids: CASSLVGGGARNIQYF. Written as DNA, the CDR3 is TGTGCCAGCAGCTTAGTGGGCGGGGGGGCTAGAAACATTCAGTACTTC.

This clonotype has just a few counts. The V gene is TRBV4-3, the J gene TRBJ2-7, with TRBD1 identical over 7 bases. V was clipped by 0 bases and J by 1 base; unmatched bases: 3. The germline V gene has CDR1 LGHNA and CDR2 YSLEER. CDR3 length: 15 residues. The CDR3 DNA follows: TGCGCCAGCAGCCAAGATACGGGACAGTCCTACGAGCAGTACTTC. The encoded protein is CASSQDTGQSYEQYF.

V is TRBV7-2 and J is TRBJ1-6; 8 nucleotides agree with TRBD1. Germline V lookup: CDR1 SGHTA, CDR2 FQGNSA. With V trimmed by 5 bases and J by 8 bases, 5 bases remained unmatched. CDR3 length: 14 residues. The CDR3 nucleotides read TGTGCCAGCAGCAAGGGACAGGTTTATTCACCCCTCCACTTT. Translated, it gives CASSKGQVYSPLHF.

This clonotype was counted at least ten times. At one end the junction does not follow the germline gene, possibly because of a read error. CDR3 DNA: TGTGCCAGCTATTCTACAGGACTGACTATCACTCAAGCTTTCTTT. Its protein is CASYSTGLTITQAFF. The V call is TRBV7-2, the J call TRBJ1-1, with D perhaps matching TRBD1 (5 bases). The germline V gene has CDR1 SGHTA and CDR2 FQGNSA. This CDR3 is 15 amino acids long.

This clonotype turned up a few times. The chain employs TRBV29-1 and TRBJ2-5; tentative D call: TRBD2 (5 bases). Germline CDR1 SQVTM, CDR2 ANQGSEA. Trimming removed 7 bases at V and 5 bases at J, with 17 bases between. The CDR3 is made up of 13 amino acids. DNA for the CDR3: TGCAGCGCCAGAGGGTGGAACGGGGAGACCCAGTACTTC. Its protein is CSARGWNGETQYF.

This clonotype was seen a handful of times. This chain connects TRBV9 to TRBJ2-7, with TRBD2 identical over 7 bases. V gave up 3 bases and J gave up 0 bases; unmatched junction bases: 6. Germline lookup yields CDR1 SGDLS and CDR2 YYNGEE. The CDR3 covers 15 residues. The CDR3 here is CASSANWEGSYEQYF. CDR3 nucleotide sequence: TGTGCCAGCAGCGCCAATTGGGAGGGCTCCTACGAGCAGTACTTC.

This clonotype was found many times. V is TRBV7-2 and J is TRBJ1-1, with D hard to call. V was shortened by 1 base and J by 1 base, with 10 bases between the two germline ends. The CDR3 runs to 15 residues. Germline assignment: CDR1 SGHTA and CDR2 FQGNSA. The CDR3 sequence is CASSLVSDTNTEAFF. The CDR3 DNA is TGTGCCAGCAGCTTAGTTTCAGACACGAACACTGAAGCTTTCTTT.

This clonotype has a count of ten or more. The chain carries TRBV6-2 or TRBV6-3 and TRBJ2-1; D possibly matches TRBD1 or TRBD2 (5 bases each). CDR3 length: 17 residues. Germline V CDR1 and CDR2: MNHEY, SVGEGT. Trimming removed 6 bases from V and 4 bases from J, with 22 bases in between. The chain's CDR3 is CASSPNVGTRAYNEQFF. The DNA for the CDR3 is TGTGCCAGCAGCCCTAACGTGGGGACGAGAGCGTACAATGAGCAGTTCTTC.

This clonotype was seen ten or more times. The chain is built from TRBV7-2 and TRBJ1-6; no firm D call. CDR3 length equals 14 residues. Trimming pared 3 bases from V and 7 bases from J, leaving 10 bases between. Germline V gene sequence: CDR1 SGHTA, CDR2 FQGNSA. CDR3 sequence reads: CASSFERRNSPLHF. DNA of the CDR3: TGTGCCAGCAGCTTTGAACGGCGAAATTCACCCCTCCACTTT. The full variable domain, rest sourced from reference TRBV7-2 and TRBJ1-6, is GAGVSQSPSNKVTEKGKDVELRCDPISGHTALYWYRQSLGQGLEFLIYFQGNSAPDKSGLPSDRFSAERTGGSVSTLTIQRTQQEDSAVYLCASSFERRNSPLHFGNGTRLTVT.